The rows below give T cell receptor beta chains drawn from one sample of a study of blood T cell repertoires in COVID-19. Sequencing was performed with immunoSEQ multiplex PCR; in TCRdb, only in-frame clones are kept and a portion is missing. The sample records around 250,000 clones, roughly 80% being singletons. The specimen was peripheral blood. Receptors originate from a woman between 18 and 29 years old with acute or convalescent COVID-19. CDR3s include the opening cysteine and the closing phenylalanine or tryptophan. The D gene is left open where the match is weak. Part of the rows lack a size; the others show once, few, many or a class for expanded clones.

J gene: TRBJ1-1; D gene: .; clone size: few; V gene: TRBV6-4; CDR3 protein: CASRPEPGQISTEAFF; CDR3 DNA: TGTGCCAGCAGACCCGAACCTGGACAAATTAGCACTGAAGCTTTCTTT
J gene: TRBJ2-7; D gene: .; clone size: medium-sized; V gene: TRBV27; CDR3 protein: CASSFFNEQYF; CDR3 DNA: TGTGCCAGCAGTTTCTTTAACGAGCAGTACTTC
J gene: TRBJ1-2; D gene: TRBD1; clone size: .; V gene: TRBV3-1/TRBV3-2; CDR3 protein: CASSQAGQGANGYTF; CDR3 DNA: TGTGCCAGCAGCCAAGCGGGACAGGGGGCTAACGGCTACACCTTC
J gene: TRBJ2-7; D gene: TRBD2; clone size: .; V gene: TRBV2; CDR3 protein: CASSDQREGSYEQYF; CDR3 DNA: TGTGCCAGCAGTGATCAGCGGGAGGGCTCCTACGAGCAGTACTTC
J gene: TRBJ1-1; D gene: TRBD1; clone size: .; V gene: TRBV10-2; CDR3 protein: CASTLQGETEAFF; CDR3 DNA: TGCGCCAGCACCTTACAGGGGGAAACTGAAGCTTTCTTT
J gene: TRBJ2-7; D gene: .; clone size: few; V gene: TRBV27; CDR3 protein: CASSSYRETYEQYF; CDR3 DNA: TGTGCCAGCAGTTCATACCGGGAAACCTACGAGCAGTACTTC
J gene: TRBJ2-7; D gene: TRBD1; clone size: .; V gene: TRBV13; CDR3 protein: CASSWGQGSSYEQYF; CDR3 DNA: TGTGCCAGCAGCTGGGGACAGGGGAGCTCCTACGAGCAGTACTTC
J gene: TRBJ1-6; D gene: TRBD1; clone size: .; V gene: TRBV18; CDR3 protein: CASSPGQGGGNSPLHF; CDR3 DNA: TGTGCCAGCTCACCGGGACAGGGCGGGGGTAATTCACCCCTCCACTTT
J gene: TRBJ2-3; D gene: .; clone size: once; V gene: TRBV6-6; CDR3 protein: CASSPGTDTQYF; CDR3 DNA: TGTGCCAGCAGCCCTGGCACAGATACGCAGTATTTT
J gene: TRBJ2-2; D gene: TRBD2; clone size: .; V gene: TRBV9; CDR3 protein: CASSVAGASGFPQMGLFF; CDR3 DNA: TGTGCCAGCAGCGTAGCTGGGGCTAGCGGGTTCCCACAAATGGGGCTGTTTTTT
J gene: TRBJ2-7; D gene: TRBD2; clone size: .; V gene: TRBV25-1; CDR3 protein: CASSVLAGVHEQYF; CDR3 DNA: TGTGCCAGCAGTGTGCTAGCGGGAGTACATGAGCAGTACTTC
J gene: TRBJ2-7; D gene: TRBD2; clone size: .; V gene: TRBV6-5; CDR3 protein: CASSYAGAFGEQYF; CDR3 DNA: TGTGCCAGCAGTTACGCGGGAGCATTTGGCGAGCAGTACTTC
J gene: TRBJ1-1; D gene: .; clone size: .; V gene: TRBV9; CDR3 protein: CASSVVGQGNTEAFF; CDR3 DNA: TGTGCCAGCAGCGTAGTCGGCCAGGGGAACACTGAAGCTTTCTTT